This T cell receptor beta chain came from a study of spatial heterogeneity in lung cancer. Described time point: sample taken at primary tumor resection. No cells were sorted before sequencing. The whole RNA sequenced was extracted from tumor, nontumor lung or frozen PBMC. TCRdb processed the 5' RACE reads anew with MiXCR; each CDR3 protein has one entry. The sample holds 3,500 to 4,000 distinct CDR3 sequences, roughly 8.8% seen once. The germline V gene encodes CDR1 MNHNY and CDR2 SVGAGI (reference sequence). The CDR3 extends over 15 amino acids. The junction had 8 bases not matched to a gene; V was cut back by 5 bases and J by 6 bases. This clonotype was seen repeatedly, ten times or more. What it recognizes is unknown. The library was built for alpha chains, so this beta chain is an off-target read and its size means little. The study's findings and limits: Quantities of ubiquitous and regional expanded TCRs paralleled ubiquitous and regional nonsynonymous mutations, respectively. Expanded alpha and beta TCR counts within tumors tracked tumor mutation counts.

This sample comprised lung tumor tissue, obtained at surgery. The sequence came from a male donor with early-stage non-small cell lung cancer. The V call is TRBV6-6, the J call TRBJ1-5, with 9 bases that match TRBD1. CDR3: CASSHPGQGGQPQHF. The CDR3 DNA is TGTGCCAGCAGTCATCCGGGACAGGGTGGTCAGCCCCAGCATTTT.